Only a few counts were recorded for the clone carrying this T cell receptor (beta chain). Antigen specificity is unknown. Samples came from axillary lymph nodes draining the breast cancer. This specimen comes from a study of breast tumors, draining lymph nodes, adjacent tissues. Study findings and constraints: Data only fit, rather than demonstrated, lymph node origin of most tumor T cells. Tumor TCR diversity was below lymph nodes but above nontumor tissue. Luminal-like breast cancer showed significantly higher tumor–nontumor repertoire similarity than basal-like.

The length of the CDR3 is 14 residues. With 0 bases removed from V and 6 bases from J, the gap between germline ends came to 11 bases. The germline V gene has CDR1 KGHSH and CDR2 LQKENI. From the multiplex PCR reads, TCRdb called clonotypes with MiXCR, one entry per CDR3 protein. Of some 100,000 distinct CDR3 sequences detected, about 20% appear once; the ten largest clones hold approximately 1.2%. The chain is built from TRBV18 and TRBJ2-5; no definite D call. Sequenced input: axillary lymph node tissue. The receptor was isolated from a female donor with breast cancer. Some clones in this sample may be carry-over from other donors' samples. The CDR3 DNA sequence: TGTGCCAGCTCACCACCATCTGGCCAGAAGACCCAGTACTTC. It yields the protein CASSPPSGQKTQYF.